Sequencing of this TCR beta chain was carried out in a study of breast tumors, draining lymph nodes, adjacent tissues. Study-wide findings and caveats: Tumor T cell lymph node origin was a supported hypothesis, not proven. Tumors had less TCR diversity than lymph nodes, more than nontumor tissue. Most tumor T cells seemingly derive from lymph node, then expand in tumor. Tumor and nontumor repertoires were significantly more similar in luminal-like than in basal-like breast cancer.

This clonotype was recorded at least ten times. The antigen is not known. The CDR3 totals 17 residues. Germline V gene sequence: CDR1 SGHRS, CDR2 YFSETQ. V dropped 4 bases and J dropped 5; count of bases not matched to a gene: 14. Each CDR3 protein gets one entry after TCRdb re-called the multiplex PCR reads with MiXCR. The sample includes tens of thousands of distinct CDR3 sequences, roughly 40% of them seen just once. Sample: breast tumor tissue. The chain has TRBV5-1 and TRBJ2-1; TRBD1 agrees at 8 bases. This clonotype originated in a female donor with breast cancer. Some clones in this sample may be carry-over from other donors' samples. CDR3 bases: TGCGCCAGCAGCCCGTCAGGGGGCATCCCTAAAGACAATGAGCAGTTCTTC. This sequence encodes CASSPSGGIPKDNEQFF.